This T cell receptor beta chain was profiled in a study of vaccination and CD4 T cells after COVID-19. About the research overall: Control wells got either CEFX epitopes, HIV-1 Nef peptides, or no peptide at all.

Specified treatment: roughly nine-day PBMC culture with coronavirus spike peptide pools or control peptides (ViraFEST assay). It was before the COVID-19 pandemic (2011-2018) that the unexposed donor's CD4+ T cells were collected. Peptide-pool expansion of antigen-specific T cells preceded TCR sequencing in ViraFEST. With about nine days of culture completed, CD4+ T cells were isolated by negative selection. Of note for this clonotype: Its antigen is unidentified.

The assay that was used to sequence DNA from cultured CD4+ T cells was the Oncomine TCR Beta short-read assay. Extraction of genomic DNA was performed on cultured CD4+ T cells. A single record per CDR3 protein comes from TCRdb applying MiXCR to the PCR reads. Of 8,000 to 9,500 distinct CDR3 sequences in the sample, 30% to 45% were seen once. Sequencing input: CD4+ T cells from blood, cultured in vitro. The sequence came from a human donor in good health.

The CDR3 nucleotides read TGTGCCAGCCTTAGGCAGAACACCGGGGAGCTGTTTTTT. Protein: CASLRQNTGELFF. The genes are TRBV6-2 or TRBV6-3 and TRBJ2-2; D gene uncertain. The germline V gene has CDR1 MNHEY and CDR2 SVGEGT. The CDR3 totals 13 residues. With 8 bases removed from V and 1 base from J, the gap between germline ends came to 8 bases.